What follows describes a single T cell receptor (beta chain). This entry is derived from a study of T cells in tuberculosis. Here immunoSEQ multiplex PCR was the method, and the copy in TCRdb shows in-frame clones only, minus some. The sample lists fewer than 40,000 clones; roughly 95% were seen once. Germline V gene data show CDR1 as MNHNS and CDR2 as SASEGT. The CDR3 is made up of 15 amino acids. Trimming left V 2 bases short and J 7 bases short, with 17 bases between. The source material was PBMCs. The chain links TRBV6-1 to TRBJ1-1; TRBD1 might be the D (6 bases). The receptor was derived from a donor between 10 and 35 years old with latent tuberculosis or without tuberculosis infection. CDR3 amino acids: CASSELGAVANEAFF. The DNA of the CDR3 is TGTGCCAGCAGTGAATTGGGGGCGGTGGCGAATGAAGCTTTCTTT.